One sample yielded the 12 T cell receptor beta chains listed below, sequenced in a study of read filtering for tumor transcriptome and immune sequencing. The library was built from about 400 ng RNA with molecular barcoded adaptors for alpha/delta and beta/gamma chains. One entry per CDR3 protein results from TCRdb running MiXCR on the reads. The repertoire holds 46,000 or so distinct CDR3 sequences, with roughly 19% as singletons. Source material: a population of CD138-negative cells sorted from bone marrow. These receptors were collected from a donor at least 40 years old with multiple myeloma.

This chain joins TRBV14 and TRBJ1-4; D uncertain. The germline CDR1 and CDR2 sequences are SGHDN and FVKESK. The CDR3 has 17 amino acids. V was cut by 1 base and J by 5 bases, with 17 bases left in between. CDR3 coding DNA: TGTGCCAGCAGCCAAGTGCCGCTTTGGACTGGAAATGAAAAACTGTTTTTT. This sequence encodes CASSQVPLWTGNEKLFF.

In its sample, this clonotype was seen many times. The rearrangement joins TRBV30 to TRBJ2-7; 8 bases align to TRBD2. CDR1 GTSNPN and CDR2 SVGIG come from the germline V gene (reference sequence). Germline trimming cut 2 bases from V and 6 bases from J; bases unmatched to any gene: 6. CDR3 size: 13 residues. The CDR3: CAWSRGLVSEQYF. CDR3 DNA: TGTGCCTGGAGTAGGGGACTAGTAAGCGAGCAGTACTTC.

A remark on this clonotype: The missing conserved phenylalanine or tryptophan at the end of this CDR3 makes a read error likely. The J gene is TRBJ2-2, the V gene TRBV5-1, with 8 bases matching TRBD1. Germline values: CDR1 SGHRS, CDR2 YFSETQ. The CDR3 sequence is 13 residues long. V was clipped by 8 bases and J by 1 base; unmatched bases: 1. This chain's CDR3 is CASGTGNTGELFI. The CDR3 DNA follows: TGCGCCAGTGGGACAGGGAACACCGGGGAGCTGTTTATT.

V gene TRBV2 combines with J gene TRBJ1-1, with unresolved D. Looked up from germline, CDR1 is SNHLY and CDR2 is FYNNEI. The CDR3 covers 15 residues. Trimming took off 4 bases at V and 5 bases at J, with 17 bases between the two ends. The CDR3 reads CASSGPHRASTEAFF. The CDR3 DNA sequence: TGTGCCAGCAGTGGACCCCATAGGGCCTCTACTGAAGCTTTCTTT. Together with reference TRBV2 and TRBJ1-1, the CDR3 gives the full variable domain: EPEVTQTPSHQVTQMGQEVILRCVPISNHLYFYWYRQILGQKVEFLVSFYNNEISEKSEIFDDQFSVERPDGSNFTLKIRSTKLEDSAMYFCASSGPHRASTEAFFGQGTRLTVV.

In its sample, this clonotype was seen a few times. Being one base from a much bigger clone, this may be a read error. This chain connects TRBV7-2 to TRBJ2-5; no firm D call. This CDR3 has 13 amino acids. The germline V gene has CDR1 SGHTA and CDR2 FQGNSA. The V end was cut by 3 bases, the J end by 7 bases, with 12 bases between. CDR3 sequence: CASSLIGLGTQYF. The CDR3 nucleotides read TGTGCCAGCAGCTTGATAGGGTTGGGGACCCAGTACTTC.

On this clonotype: With a far larger clone one base away, a read error is the likely cause. The gene calls are TRBV4-1 and TRBJ2-7; D is possibly TRBD1 (6 bases). Per germline, CDR1 MGHRA and CDR2 YSYEKL. The CDR3 is 15 amino acids. The CDR3 region is CAGSQGLDSGGEQYF. For the CDR3, the DNA is TGCGCCGGCAGCCAAGGATTGGACAGCGGTGGCGAGCAGTACTTC.

The V gene is TRBV5-1, the J gene TRBJ2-7, with D tentatively TRBD1 or TRBD2 (5 bases each). CDR1 is SGHRS, CDR2 YFSETQ, per germline. The CDR3 spans 14 residues. The germline V and J ends were trimmed by 4 bases and 0 bases, with 11 bases remaining between them. The CDR3 coding sequence is TGCGCCAGCAGCCGAGGGACGGTCTCCTACGAGCAGTACTTC. Its protein product is CASSRGTVSYEQYF. Looking up the rest from reference TRBV5-1 and TRBJ2-7 gives the full variable domain: KAGVTQTPRYLIKTRGQQVTLSCSPISGHRSVSWYQQTPGQGLQFLFEYFSETQRNKGNFPGRFSGRQFSNSRSEMNVSTLELGDSALYLCASSRGTVSYEQYFGPGTRLTVT.

A word on this clonotype: A much larger clone differs by one base, so this may be a read error. The chain employs TRBV10-3 and TRBJ2-5; D unresolved. The CDR3 runs to 11 residues. CDR1 and CDR2 (germline): ENHRY, SYGVKD. The CDR3 protein is CSIRTEETQYF. The DNA for the CDR3 is TGTTCCATCAGGACGGAAGAGACCCAGTACTTC.

This clonotype has ten or more counts. The chain combines TRBV27 with TRBJ2-1, with D perhaps being TRBD1 or TRBD2 (5 bases each). Germline assignment: CDR1 MNHEY and CDR2 SMNVEV (reference sequence). The V end was cut by 6 bases, the J end by 4 bases, with 16 bases between. The CDR3 loop spans 15 amino acids. This chain's CDR3 is CASSRMGRVYNEQFF. CDR3 sequence (DNA): TGTGCCAGCAGCCGGATGGGGCGGGTGTACAATGAGCAGTTCTTC.

To note about this clonotype: A much larger clonotype is one base distant, so this may be a read error. The conserved closing phenylalanine or tryptophan is absent in this CDR3, likely reflecting a read error. The V call is TRBV10-2, the J call TRBJ2-1, with TRBD1 identical over 8 bases. This CDR3 is 13 amino acids long. The germline V gene has CDR1 WSHSY and CDR2 SAAADI. J lost 2 bases, V lost 6 bases, and 0 bases had no gene match. In nucleotides, the CDR3 is TGCGCCAGCAGGGACAGGGCCTACAATGAGCAGTTCGTC. Translated: CASRDRAYNEQFV.

This clonotype was recorded a few times. CDR3 protein: CASSHPDRAQPQHF. The CDR3 bases are TGCGCCAGCAGCCATCCCGACAGGGCTCAGCCCCAGCATTTT. J is TRBJ1-5 and V is TRBV4-1, with 7 bases identical to TRBD1. The CDR3 has 14 amino acids. The trim removed 3 bases at V and 6 bases at J, leaving 5 bases unmatched. CDR1 is MGHRA and CDR2 is YSYEKL in the germline V gene.

At least ten counts were recorded for this clonotype. The genes are TRBV3-1 and TRBJ2-5, with D tentatively TRBD1 (6 bases). The CDR3 is 16 amino acids. With 3 bases removed from V and 5 bases from J, the gap between germline ends came to 19 bases. Germline V gives CDR1 LGHDT, CDR2 YNNKEL (reference sequence). CDR3 bases: TGTGCCAGCAGCCAGGCAAGGGGGTCAGGTCAGGAGACCCAGTACTTC. Translation: CASSQARGSGQETQYF.